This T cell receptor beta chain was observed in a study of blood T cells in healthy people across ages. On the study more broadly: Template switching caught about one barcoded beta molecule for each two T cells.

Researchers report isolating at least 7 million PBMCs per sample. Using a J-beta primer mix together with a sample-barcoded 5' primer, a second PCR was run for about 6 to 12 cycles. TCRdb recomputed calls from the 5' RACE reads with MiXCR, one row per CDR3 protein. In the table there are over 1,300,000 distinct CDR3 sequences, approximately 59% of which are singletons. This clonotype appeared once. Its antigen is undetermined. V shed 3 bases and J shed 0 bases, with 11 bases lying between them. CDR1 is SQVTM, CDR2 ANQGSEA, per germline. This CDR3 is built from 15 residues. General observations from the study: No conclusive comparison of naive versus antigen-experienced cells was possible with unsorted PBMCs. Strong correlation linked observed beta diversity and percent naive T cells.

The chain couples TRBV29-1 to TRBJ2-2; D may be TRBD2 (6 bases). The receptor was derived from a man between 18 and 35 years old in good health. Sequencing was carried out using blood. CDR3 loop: CSVERWGANTGELFF. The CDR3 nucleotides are TGCAGCGTTGAGAGGTGGGGGGCGAACACCGGGGAGCTGTTTTTT.